Presented here are 5 T cell receptor beta chains from one specimen sequenced in a study of CD8 T cells in Susac syndrome (dated by TCRdb to between 2018 and 2020). The protocol used for the library was the immunoSEQ multiplex PCR assay. RNA was extracted using the RNeasy kit, and roughly 0.5 to 1 ug of the RNA was reverse transcribed with random hexamers. TCRdb itself trimmed the public reads at Q25 with fastp, ran MiXCR and retained productive beta chains. Identical CDR3 proteins give one entry, which carries the most common genes and DNA. This sample is represented by a few hundred thousand distinct CDR3 sequences; about 92% of them were singletons. The top ten clonotypes cover more than 0.06% of the sample. The sample taken for sequencing was CD4+ T cells from PBMCs. The source is a human donor with multiple sclerosis.

The rearrangement links TRBV19 to TRBJ2-5, with 7 bases lining up with TRBD1. Germline lookup yields CDR1 LNHDA and CDR2 SQIVND (reference sequence). CDR3 length: 14 residues. Trimming took 5 bases from V and 4 from J; bases not matched to a gene: 7. The CDR3 DNA reads as TGTGCCAGTAGTGAATCGGGACAGAGAGAGACCCAGTACTTC. Translated: CASSESGQRETQYF.

The chain links TRBV14 to TRBJ1-5; weak D call: TRBD1 (5 bases). Trimming took off 0 bases at V and 2 bases at J, with 11 bases between the two ends. Germline assignment: CDR1 SGHDN and CDR2 FVKESK. This CDR3 is built from 16 residues. CDR3 amino acids: CASSQEGEQGNQPQHF. In DNA, the CDR3 is TGTGCCAGCAGCCAAGAGGGGGAACAGGGCAATCAGCCCCAGCATTTT.

The rearrangement joins TRBV11-3 to TRBJ1-1; D gene uncertain. This CDR3 contains 15 residues. V lost 1 base and J lost 1, with 10 bases in between. The germline CDR1 and CDR2 sequences are SGHNT and YENEEA. In DNA form, the CDR3 reads TGTGCCAGCAGCTTAGGTCCAGGCAAGAACACTGAAGCTTTCTTT. This codes for CASSLGPGKNTEAFF.

The genes are TRBV28 and TRBJ1-1; D remains unclear. This CDR3 has 12 amino acids. The germline V and J ends were trimmed by 2 bases and 10 bases, with 11 bases remaining between them. The V gene's germline CDR1 is MDHEN and CDR2 SYDVKM. CDR3 in DNA: TGTGCCAGCAGTTTAATATCGTCGGGAGCTTTCTTT. It codes for CASSLISSGAFF.

The gene calls are TRBV12-3 or TRBV12-4 and TRBJ1-2, with D possibly TRBD1 on 6 matching bases. There are 18 residues in the CDR3. V was clipped by 3 bases and J by 8 bases, with 28 bases between them. In nucleotides, the CDR3 is TGTGCCAGCAGTTTCCGGCCCGGGACACGGGGGGAGCTTAGCGGCTACACCTTC. Its protein product is CASSFRPGTRGELSGYTF.